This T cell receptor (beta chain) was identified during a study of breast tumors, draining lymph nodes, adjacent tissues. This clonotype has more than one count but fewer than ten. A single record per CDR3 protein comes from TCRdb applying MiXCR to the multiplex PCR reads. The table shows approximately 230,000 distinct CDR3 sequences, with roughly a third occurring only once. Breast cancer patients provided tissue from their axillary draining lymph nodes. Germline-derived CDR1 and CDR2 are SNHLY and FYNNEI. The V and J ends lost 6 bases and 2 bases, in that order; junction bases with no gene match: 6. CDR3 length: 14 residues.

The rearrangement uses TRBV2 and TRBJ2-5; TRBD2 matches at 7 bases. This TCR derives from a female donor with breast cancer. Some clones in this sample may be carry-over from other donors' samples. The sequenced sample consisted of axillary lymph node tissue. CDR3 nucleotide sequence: TGTGCCAGCAGAGCGGGGACGGGACAAGAGACCCAGTACTTC. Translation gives CASRAGTGQETQYF.